The 24 T cell receptor beta chains below come from one sample, sequenced in a study of immune evolution from preneoplasia to lung adenocarcinoma. Assay used: immunoSEQ multiplex PCR; TCRdb lists only in-frame clones, some missing. This sample yields about 6,400 clones, of which 65% to 80% are seen a single time; about 6.2% belongs to the top ten. Sequencing was carried out using FFPE minimally invasive lung adenocarcinoma tissue. These receptors were taken from a person aged 50-75 years with lung adenocarcinoma.

The V and J genes are TRBV2 and TRBJ2-5; D possibly corresponds to TRBD2 (5 bases). Germline V gives CDR1 SNHLY, CDR2 FYNNEI. The CDR3 totals 13 residues. V was shortened by 6 bases and J by 5 bases, with 13 bases between the two germline ends. CDR3 residues: CASRGRGGETQYF. For the CDR3, the DNA is TGTGCCAGCAGAGGGAGAGGAGGCGAGACCCAGTACTTC. The whole variable domain, remainder taken from reference TRBV2 and TRBJ2-5, is EPEVTQTPSHQVTQMGQEVILRCVPISNHLYFYWYRQILGQKVEFLVSFYNNEISEKSEIFDDQFSVERPDGSNFTLKIRSTKLEDSAMYFCASRGRGGETQYFGPGTRLLVL.

This chain connects TRBV7-2 to TRBJ2-1, with D unresolved. V was shortened by 5 bases and J by 6 bases, with 14 bases between the two germline ends. Germline CDR1 reads SGHTA; CDR2 reads FQGNSA. This CDR3 region has 14 residues. CDR3 sequence (DNA): TGTGCCAGCAGCCCCCTCTGGAGTGCCAATGAGCAGTTCTTC. As protein: CASSPLWSANEQFF.

This chain uses TRBV6-6 with TRBJ1-1; no clear D gene. V lost 5 bases and J 2 bases, leaving 9 bases between the germline ends. This CDR3 spans 13 amino acids. Germline V gives CDR1 MNHNY, CDR2 SVGAGI (reference sequence). Here the CDR3 DNA reads TGTGCCAGCAGTGCGGGCTACAACACTGAAGCTTTCTTT. Translating gives CASSAGYNTEAFF.

The chain recombines TRBV2 with TRBJ1-5, with 11 bases identical to TRBD1. The CDR3 is 17 amino acids. The V gene's germline CDR1 is SNHLY and CDR2 FYNNEI. The V segment lost 2 bases and the J segment 8 bases; nucleotides outside the gene matches: 11. CDR3 sequence: CASSETAGTGGSEPQHF. Here the CDR3 DNA reads TGTGCCAGCAGTGAAACTGCCGGGACAGGGGGATCTGAGCCCCAGCATTTT.

The genes are TRBV28 and TRBJ2-7; tentative D call: TRBD1 (6 bases). Germline loops: CDR1 MDHEN, CDR2 SYDVKM. With 6 bases removed from V and 3 bases from J, the gap between germline ends came to 15 bases. This CDR3 has 14 residues. The chain's CDR3 is CASSPQQGFYEQYF. The CDR3 bases are TGTGCCAGCAGCCCACAACAGGGTTTCTACGAGCAGTACTTC.

About this clone itself: Other DNA variants within this sample encode the same CDR3. This chain joins TRBV4-3 and TRBJ1-1; D is undetermined. Germline CDR1 LGHNA, CDR2 YSLEER. The CDR3 sequence is 15 residues long. Trimming left V 5 bases short and J 1 base short, with 14 bases between. The CDR3 loop reads CASSSQISGNTEAFF. The CDR3 bases are TGCGCCAGCAGCTCACAAATCTCTGGGAACACTGAAGCTTTCTTT.

The chain employs TRBV7-2 and TRBJ1-4, with 10 bases identical to TRBD1. This CDR3 has 14 amino acids. The V gene end was trimmed by 5 bases and the J gene end by 12 bases; junction bases not matched to a gene: 9. Germline CDR1 SGHTA, CDR2 FQGNSA. The CDR3 nucleotides are TGTGCCAGCAGCCGGGACAGGGGAAATGATCAACTGTTTTTT. Translating it yields CASSRDRGNDQLFF.

The V and J genes are TRBV15 and TRBJ1-5, with a tentative D call TRBD1 (6 bases). The CDR3 has 18 residues. Trimming cost V 0 bases and J 1 base, with 16 bases left between them. Germline lookup yields CDR1 LNHNV and CDR2 YYDKDF (reference sequence). The CDR3 loop is CATSRDRGRSLSNQPQHF. The DNA for the CDR3 is TGTGCCACCAGCAGAGATCGGGGGCGGAGCCTAAGCAATCAGCCCCAGCATTTT. Full variable domain (rest looked up from reference TRBV15 and TRBJ1-5): DAMVIQNPRYQVTQFGKPVTLSCSQTLNHNVMYWYQQKSSQAPKLLFHYYDKDFNNEADTPDNFQSRRPNTSFCFLDIRSPGLGDTAMYLCATSRDRGRSLSNQPQHFGDGTRLSIL.

V gene TRBV9 combines with J gene TRBJ1-4, with TRBD1 as a possible D gene (6 bases). Between the trimmed V and J ends, which lost 4 bases and 8 bases, there was a span of 15 bases. This CDR3 has 14 residues. Per germline, CDR1 SGDLS and CDR2 YYNGEE. The CDR3 DNA is TGTGCCAGCAGCAACAGGGTGGCGGGAGAAAAACTGTTTTTT. Translation: CASSNRVAGEKLFF.

The V call is TRBV7-9, the J call TRBJ1-2; the D gene is possibly TRBD1 (6 bases). Between the trimmed V and J ends, which lost 5 bases and 4 bases, there was a span of 11 bases. In germline, CDR1 is SEHNR, CDR2 FQNEAQ (reference sequence). This CDR3 comprises 13 residues. The CDR3 loop reads CASSIGQIYGYTF. DNA for the CDR3: TGTGCCAGCAGCATAGGACAGATCTATGGCTACACCTTC.

This clone is termed medium-sized. This rearrangement joins TRBV5-1 to TRBJ2-5, with D possibly being TRBD1 or TRBD2 (6 bases each). The CDR3 has 15 amino acids. V shed 0 bases and J shed 5 bases, with 14 bases lying between them. In germline, CDR1 is SGHRS, CDR2 YFSETQ. In DNA, the CDR3 is TGCGCCAGCAGCTTGGGTCTAGGGGGGTTGGAGACCCAGTACTTC. Protein sequence: CASSLGLGGLETQYF.

The CDR3 DNA reads TGTGCCAGCAGTGACTCTTTTCGGTCGGGGGGCGGCTACACCTTC. This gives the protein CASSDSFRSGGGYTF. The genes are TRBV6-4 and TRBJ1-2, with TRBD1 as a possible D gene (6 bases). CDR3 length: 15 amino acids. V lost 0 bases and J 8 bases, leaving 16 bases between the germline ends. Germline loops: CDR1 MRHNA, CDR2 SNTAGT.

The gene calls are TRBV11-2 and TRBJ2-5; TRBD2 matches 12 bases. From germline, CDR1 is SGHAT and CDR2 FQNNGV. This CDR3 contains 16 residues. With V trimmed by 5 bases and J by 4 bases, 8 bases remained unmatched. CDR3 residues: CASSPTVLAGGETQYF. The CDR3 region has the DNA TGTGCCAGCAGCCCAACTGTACTAGCGGGAGGAGAGACCCAGTACTTC.

Sample share makes this clone large. This sequence joins TRBV7-9 and TRBJ2-5, with TRBD2 matching 9 bases. Germline V lookup: CDR1 SEHNR, CDR2 FQNEAQ (reference sequence). V gave up 5 bases and J gave up 0 bases; unmatched junction bases: 10. This CDR3 has 17 residues. CDR3 coding DNA: TGTGCCAGCAGCCCGGTCGGGCGGGGGGGTGACCAAGAGACCCAGTACTTC. This sequence encodes CASSPVGRGGDQETQYF.

The rearrangement joins TRBV7-2 to TRBJ2-1; possibly TRBD1 for D (5 bases). This CDR3 has 11 amino acids. The V and J ends lost 6 bases and 11 bases respectively, with 11 bases between them. CDR1 is SGHTA, CDR2 FQGNSA, per germline. CDR3 nucleotide sequence: TGTGCCAGCAGTACGGACATTCAGCAGTTCTTC. Translated, it gives CASSTDIQQFF.

V usage is TRBV5-1 and J usage is TRBJ1-1; TRBD1 matches at 10 bases. After removal of 4 bases from V and 1 base from J, the junction contained 10 bases not matched to a gene. Germline V gene lookup returns CDR1 SGHRS and CDR2 YFSETQ. The length of the CDR3 is 17 residues. Here the CDR3 reads CASSQPKTGGGNTEAFF. CDR3 coding DNA: TGCGCCAGCAGCCAACCCAAGACAGGGGGCGGGAACACTGAAGCTTTCTTT.

This clone was found a few times. The rearrangement joins TRBV28 to TRBJ1-5, with TRBD1 matching 7 bases. Germline loops: CDR1 MDHEN, CDR2 SYDVKM. CDR3 size: 16 residues. Trimming removed 3 bases from V and 5 bases from J; junction bases left unmatched: 10. The CDR3 reads CASSLTGQVVDQPQHF. The CDR3 nucleotides are TGTGCCAGCAGTTTGACCGGACAGGTGGTGGATCAGCCCCAGCATTTT.

The chain couples TRBV7-3 to TRBJ1-1; possibly TRBD1 for D (6 bases). The CDR3 sequence is 13 residues long. Between the trimmed V and J ends, which lost 5 bases and 5 bases, there was a span of 12 bases. Germline V gene lookup returns CDR1 SGHTA and CDR2 FQGTGA. Written as DNA, the CDR3 is TGTGCCAGCAGCGAGGGGGTAGAGACTGAAGCTTTCTTT. It is translated as CASSEGVETEAFF.

This sequence joins TRBV28 and TRBJ2-7, with D tentatively TRBD2 (7 bases). Trimming cost V 3 bases and J 1 base, with 13 bases left between them. CDR1 MDHEN and CDR2 SYDVKM come from the germline V gene. This CDR3 spans 15 amino acids. The CDR3 DNA reads TGTGCCAGCAGTTTGGGAGGGACACCTTCCTACGAGCAGTACTTC. Translated, it gives CASSLGGTPSYEQYF.

The chain uses TRBV28 and TRBJ1-2, with no clear D. Germline V lookup: CDR1 MDHEN, CDR2 SYDVKM. The germline V and J ends were trimmed by 2 bases and 3 bases, with 10 bases remaining between them. The CDR3 contains 14 residues. CDR3 nucleotide sequence: TGTGCCAGCAGTTTAATGGGAGGAGACTATGGCTACACCTTC. Translation: CASSLMGGDYGYTF.

CDR3 DNA sequence: TGTGCCAGCAGCCCAGGGACAGGGGCGAATCAGCCCCAGCATTTT. Protein product: CASSPGTGANQPQHF. The rearrangement joins TRBV7-9 to TRBJ1-5; 10 bases agree with TRBD1. The CDR3 is 15 amino acids. CDR1 and CDR2 from the germline V gene are SEHNR and FQNEAQ (reference sequence). Germline trimming cut 5 bases from V and 4 bases from J; bases unmatched to any gene: 5.

The V gene is TRBV28, the J gene TRBJ2-3, with TRBD2 identical over 12 bases. Germline CDR1 is MDHEN and CDR2 is SYDVKM. The CDR3 has 17 amino acids. After removal of 7 bases from V and 5 bases from J, the junction contained 13 bases not matched to a gene. The CDR3 sequence is CASTLGSSGGVGDTQYF. The CDR3, as DNA: TGTGCCAGCACCCTCGGGTCTAGCGGGGGGGTCGGAGATACGCAGTATTTT.

This chain uses TRBV7-6 with TRBJ2-5; tentatively, D is TRBD1 or TRBD2 (5 bases each). CDR1 SGHVS and CDR2 FNYEAQ come from the germline V gene. Between the trimmed V and J ends, which lost 5 bases and 5 bases, there was a span of 15 bases. The CDR3 is 14 amino acids. CDR3 in amino acids: CASSPSVGGETQYF. CDR3 nucleotide sequence: TGTGCCAGCAGCCCCTCCGTTGGGGGTGAGACCCAGTACTTC.

In its sample, this clone was seen a few times. As DNA, the CDR3 is TGTGCCTGGTTCCGACCCTATGGCTACACCTTC. Protein product: CAWFRPYGYTF. The chain couples TRBV30 to TRBJ1-2; the D is unclear. Germline CDR1 is GTSNPN and CDR2 is SVGIG (reference sequence). The CDR3 extends over 11 amino acids. Trimming cost V 5 bases and J 4 bases, with 8 bases left between them.